This T cell receptor beta chain came from a study of T-cell reconstitution after alpha-beta-depleted transplantation in children. Unique molecular identifiers were incorporated when the TCRbeta library was constructed. TCRdb reprocessed the PCR reads via MiXCR and lists one record per CDR3 protein. The sample records 200,000 to 250,000 distinct CDR3 sequences, about 11% being singletons. This clonotype appeared many times. The CDR3 covers 13 residues. The V gene lost 6 bases and the J gene lost 0 bases, with 9 bases spanning the gap. From germline, CDR1 is MNHEY and CDR2 SVGEGT. V gene TRBV6-2 or TRBV6-3 combines with J gene TRBJ2-7, with unresolved D. The source of this sequence is a human donor who donated a stem cell graft to a child with acute lymphoblastic leukemia. The input for sequencing was PBMCs from the stem cell graft donor, taken from the stem cell graft. CDR3 residues: CASSPDNSYEQYF. The CDR3 coding sequence is TGTGCCAGCAGCCCCGACAACTCCTACGAGCAGTACTTC.